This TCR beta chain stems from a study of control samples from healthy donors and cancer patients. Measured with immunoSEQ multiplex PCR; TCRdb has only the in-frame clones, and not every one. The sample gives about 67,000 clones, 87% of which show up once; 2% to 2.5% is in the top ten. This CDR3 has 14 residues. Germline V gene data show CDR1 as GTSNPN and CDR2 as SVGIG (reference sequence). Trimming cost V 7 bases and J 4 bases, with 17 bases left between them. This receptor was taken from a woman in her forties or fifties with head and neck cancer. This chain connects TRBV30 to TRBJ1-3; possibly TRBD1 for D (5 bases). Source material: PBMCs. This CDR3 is CASTRDSQGNTIYF. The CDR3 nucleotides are TGTGCCTCGACTAGAGACAGCCAGGGAAACACCATATATTTT. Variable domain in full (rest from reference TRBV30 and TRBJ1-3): SQTIHQWPATLVQPVGSPLSLECTVEGTSNPNLYWYRQAAGRGLQLLFYSVGIGQISSEVPQNLSASRPQDRQFILSSKKLLLSDSGFYLCASTRDSQGNTIYFGEGSWLTVV.